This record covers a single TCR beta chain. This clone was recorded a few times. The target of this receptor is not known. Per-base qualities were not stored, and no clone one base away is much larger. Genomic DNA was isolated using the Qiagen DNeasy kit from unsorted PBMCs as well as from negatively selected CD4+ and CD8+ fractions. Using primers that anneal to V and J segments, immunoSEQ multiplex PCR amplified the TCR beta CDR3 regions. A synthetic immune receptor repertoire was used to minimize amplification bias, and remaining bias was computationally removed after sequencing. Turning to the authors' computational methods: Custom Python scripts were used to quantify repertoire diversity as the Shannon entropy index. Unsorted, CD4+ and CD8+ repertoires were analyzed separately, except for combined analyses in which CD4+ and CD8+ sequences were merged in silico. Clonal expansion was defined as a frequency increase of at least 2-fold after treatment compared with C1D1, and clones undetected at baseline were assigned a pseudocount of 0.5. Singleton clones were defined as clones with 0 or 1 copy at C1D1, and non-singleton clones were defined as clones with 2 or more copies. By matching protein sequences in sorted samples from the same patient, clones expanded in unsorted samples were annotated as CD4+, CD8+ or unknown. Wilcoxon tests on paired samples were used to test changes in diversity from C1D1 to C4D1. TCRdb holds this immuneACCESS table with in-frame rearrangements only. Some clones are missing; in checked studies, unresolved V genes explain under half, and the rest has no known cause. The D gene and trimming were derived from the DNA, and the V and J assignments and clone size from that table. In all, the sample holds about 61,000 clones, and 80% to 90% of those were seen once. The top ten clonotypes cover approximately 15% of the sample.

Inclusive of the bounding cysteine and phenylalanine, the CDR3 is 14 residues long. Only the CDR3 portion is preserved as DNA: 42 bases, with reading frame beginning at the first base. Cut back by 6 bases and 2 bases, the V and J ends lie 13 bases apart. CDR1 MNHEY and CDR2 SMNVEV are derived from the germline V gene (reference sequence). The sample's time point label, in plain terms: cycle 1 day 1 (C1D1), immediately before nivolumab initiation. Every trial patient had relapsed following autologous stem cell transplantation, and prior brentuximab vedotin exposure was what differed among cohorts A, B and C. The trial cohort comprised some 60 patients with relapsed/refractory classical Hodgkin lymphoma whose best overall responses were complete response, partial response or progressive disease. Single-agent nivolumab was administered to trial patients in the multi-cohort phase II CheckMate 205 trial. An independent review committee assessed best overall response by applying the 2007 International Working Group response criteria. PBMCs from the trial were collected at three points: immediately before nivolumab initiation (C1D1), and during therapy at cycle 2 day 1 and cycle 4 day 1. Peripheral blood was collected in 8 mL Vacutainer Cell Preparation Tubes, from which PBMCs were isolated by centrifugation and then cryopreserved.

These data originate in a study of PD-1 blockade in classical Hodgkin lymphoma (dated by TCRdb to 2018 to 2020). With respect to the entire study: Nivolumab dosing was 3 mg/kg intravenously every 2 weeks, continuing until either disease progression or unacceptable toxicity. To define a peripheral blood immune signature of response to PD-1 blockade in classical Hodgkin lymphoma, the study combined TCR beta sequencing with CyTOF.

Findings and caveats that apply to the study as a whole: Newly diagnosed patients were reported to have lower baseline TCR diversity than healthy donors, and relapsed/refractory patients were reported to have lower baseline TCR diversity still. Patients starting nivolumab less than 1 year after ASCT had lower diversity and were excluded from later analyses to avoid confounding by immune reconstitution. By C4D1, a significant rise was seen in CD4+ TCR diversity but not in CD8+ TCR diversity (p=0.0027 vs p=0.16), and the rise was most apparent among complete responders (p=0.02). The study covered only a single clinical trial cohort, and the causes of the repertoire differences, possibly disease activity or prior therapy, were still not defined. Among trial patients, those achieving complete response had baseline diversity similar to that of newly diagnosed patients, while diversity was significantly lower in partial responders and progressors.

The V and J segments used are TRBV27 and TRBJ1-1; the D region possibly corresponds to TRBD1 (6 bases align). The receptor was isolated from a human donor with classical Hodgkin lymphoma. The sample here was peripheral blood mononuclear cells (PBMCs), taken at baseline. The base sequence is TGTGCCAGCAGACAGGGCCCGGCCAACACTGAAGCTTTCTTT. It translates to CASRQGPANTEAFF.